This entry lists 27 T cell receptor beta chains sequenced from one sample in a study of blood T cell repertoires in COVID-19 (dated by TCRdb to 2018 to 2020). The library was generated by the immunoSEQ multiplex PCR assay. Here the immuneACCESS table is served through TCRdb, limited to in-frame sequences with V and J called. Missing clones are a known gap in these copies; in checked studies unresolved V genes cover under half, and the rest lacks a known reason. The sample data list around 120,000 clones, and roughly 90% of these were observed just once. The ten largest clones capture 3% to 4% of the sample. Specimen: peripheral blood. Receptors were obtained from a man between 50 and 59 years old with active COVID-19.

V is TRBV15 and J is TRBJ2-3; 10 bases are shared with TRBD2. The trim removed 0 bases at V and 0 bases at J, leaving 18 bases unmatched. The germline V gene encodes CDR1 LNHNV and CDR2 YYDKDF (reference sequence). The CDR3 is made up of 22 amino acids. The CDR3 spells CATSRDGRKAGGRGGSTDTQYF. The CDR3 DNA reads TGTGCCACCAGCAGAGATGGGCGGAAAGCGGGAGGGCGAGGGGGCAGCACAGATACGCAGTATTTT.

This clone has just one count. The chain links TRBV14 to TRBJ2-1; D ambiguous. Germline loops: CDR1 SGHDN, CDR2 FVKESK. V was pared by 5 bases and J by 15 bases, with 14 bases between. This CDR3 has 11 amino acids. CDR3 DNA sequence: TGTGCCAGCAGCTCCGGTGTGGTTCCGTTCTTC. Amino acids: CASSSGVVPFF.

V usage is TRBV28 and J usage is TRBJ1-1; TRBD1 is a possible D gene (6 bases). The V gene lost 2 bases and the J gene lost 5 bases, with 12 bases spanning the gap. Germline V gene sequence: CDR1 MDHEN, CDR2 SYDVKM. The CDR3 extends over 14 amino acids. CDR3 DNA sequence: TGTGCCAGCAGTTTAGTACAGGGTTTTACTGAAGCTTTCTTT. Translated: CASSLVQGFTEAFF.

The chain is built from TRBV5-4 and TRBJ1-4; no clear D. This CDR3 is 17 amino acids long. Germline CDR1 SGHNT, CDR2 YYREEE (reference sequence). The V end lost 3 bases, the J end lost 0 bases, and 15 bases lay between the germline ends. Here the CDR3 DNA reads TGTGCCAGCAGCTCCCGGTCCGGTACAGCAACTAATGAAAAACTGTTTTTT. Amino acid sequence: CASSSRSGTATNEKLFF.

The chain carries TRBV11-3 and TRBJ2-5; the D is unclear. Germline CDR1 and CDR2: SGHNT and YENEEA. This CDR3 spans 13 amino acids. V was pared by 0 bases and J by 2 bases, with 4 bases between. The CDR3 sequence: CASSLDRQETQYF. CDR3 coding DNA: TGTGCCAGCAGCTTAGACAGGCAAGAGACCCAGTACTTC. The complete variable domain, with remaining parts taken from reference TRBV11-3 and TRBJ2-5, reads EAGVVQSPRYKIIEKKQPVAFWCNPISGHNTLYWYLQNLGQGPELLIRYENEEAVDDSQLPKDRFSAERLKGVDSTLKIQPAELGDSAVYLCASSLDRQETQYFGPGTRLLVL.

The chain recombines TRBV10-3 with TRBJ2-1; 10 nucleotides line up with TRBD1. This CDR3 region has 18 residues. Germline trimming cut 7 bases from V and 0 bases from J; bases unmatched to any gene: 12. The germline V gene has CDR1 ENHRY and CDR2 SYGVKD. CDR3 sequence (DNA): TGTGCCATCACCCCGGGACAGGGGCGAAAGAGCTCCTACAATGAGCAGTTCTTC. The encoded protein is CAITPGQGRKSSYNEQFF.

The J gene is TRBJ2-3, the V gene TRBV24-1, with 10 bases aligning to TRBD2. Germline loops: CDR1 KGHDR, CDR2 SFDVKD. The CDR3 is 16 residues long. Trimming cost V 4 bases and J 4 bases; bases outside gene matches: 7. In nucleotides, the CDR3 is TGTGCCACCAGTGACCCTAGCGGGAGAATAGCAGATACGCAGTATTTT. Protein: CATSDPSGRIADTQYF.

The V call is TRBV6-5, the J call TRBJ2-1; 8 positions agree with TRBD2. Losses at the gene ends were 6 bases for V and 8 bases for J; bases not matched to a gene: 6. The CDR3 sequence is 13 residues long. From germline, CDR1 is MNHEY and CDR2 SVGAGI. The CDR3: CASRYGGADEQFF. The DNA for the CDR3 is TGTGCCAGCAGATACGGGGGGGCCGATGAGCAGTTCTTC.

V is TRBV11-2 and J is TRBJ2-3, with 10 positions matching TRBD2. J lost 6 bases, V lost 0 bases, and 12 bases had no gene match. There are 18 residues in the CDR3. CDR1 is SGHAT and CDR2 is FQNNGV in the germline V gene. In DNA form, the CDR3 reads TGTGCCAGCAGCTTAGATGGTCCAGCGGGGGGGTTAGTGGATACGCAGTATTTT. It encodes CASSLDGPAGGLVDTQYF.

The chain carries TRBV5-1 and TRBJ2-1; TRBD2 matches at 14 bases. The CDR3 sequence is 17 residues long. V was clipped by 4 bases and J by 2 bases; unmatched bases: 5. CDR1 and CDR2 from the germline V gene are SGHRS and YFSETQ. The CDR3 coding sequence is TGCGCCAGCAGCCTTGGACTAGCGGGAGGAGCCTACAATGAGCAGTTCTTC. Translation: CASSLGLAGGAYNEQFF.

The chain combines TRBV5-1 with TRBJ2-1; TRBD2 matches 11 bases. The J segment lost 0 bases and the V segment lost 4 bases, leaving 18 bases of the junction unmatched. The length of the CDR3 is 21 residues. Germline lookup yields CDR1 SGHRS and CDR2 YFSETQ. CDR3: CASSRNPSGGKPTSSYNEQFF. CDR3 sequence (DNA): TGCGCCAGCAGCCGAAACCCTAGCGGGGGGAAGCCAACCAGCTCCTACAATGAGCAGTTCTTC.

This chain links TRBV7-2 with TRBJ2-2; 7 bases fit TRBD1. Germline V lookup: CDR1 SGHTA, CDR2 FQGNSA. Losses at the gene ends were 4 bases for V and 8 bases for J; bases not matched to a gene: 13. This CDR3 has 16 residues. CDR3 in DNA: TGTGCCAGCAGCTATACCGGGACAGCTTTTAGAGGGGAGCTGTTTTTT. Protein sequence: CASSYTGTAFRGELFF.

The V call is TRBV11-3, the J call TRBJ1-2, with 7 nucleotides matching TRBD1. The germline CDR1 and CDR2 sequences are SGHNT and YENEEA. This CDR3 region has 12 residues. With 3 bases clipped from V and 10 bases from J, the junction kept 5 bases outside the gene matches. The CDR3 DNA reads as TGTGCCAGCAGCTTTAGGGGGCCCGACTACACCTTC. Protein: CASSFRGPDYTF.

The chain combines TRBV27 with TRBJ2-1; D remains ambiguous. The V gene lost 0 bases and the J gene lost 0 bases, with 6 bases spanning the gap. From germline, CDR1 is MNHEY and CDR2 SMNVEV (reference sequence). The CDR3 consists of 15 residues. The DNA of the CDR3 is TGTGCCAGCAGTTTATCAGCCGACTCCTACAATGAGCAGTTCTTC. Translation gives CASSLSADSYNEQFF.

This clone appeared a few times. The V gene is TRBV18, the J gene TRBJ2-1; possible D gene TRBD2, 5 bases. CDR3 size: 17 residues. Germline assignment: CDR1 KGHSH and CDR2 LQKENI. Trimming left V 3 bases short and J 2 bases short, with 17 bases between. The CDR3 reads CASSPKGGSTTYNEQFF. The CDR3 DNA reads TGTGCCAGCTCACCCAAGGGTGGGAGTACCACCTACAATGAGCAGTTCTTC.

The chain uses TRBV24-1 and TRBJ2-7; 10 nucleotides match TRBD2. There are 12 residues in the CDR3. Germline CDR1 KGHDR, CDR2 SFDVKD. Written as DNA, the CDR3 is TGTGCCACCACCTCAGTAGCGGGAGGCGTGTGCGTC. It encodes CATTSVAGGVCV.

This clone has a handful of counts. The rearrangement joins TRBV6-1 to TRBJ2-7, with 11 positions matching TRBD2. Germline V CDR1 and CDR2: MNHNS, SASEGT. Trimming at V came to 4 bases and at J to 4 bases, leaving 9 bases not matched to a gene. This CDR3 spans 16 amino acids. CDR3 in DNA: TGTGCCAGCAGTGCCCCACCTAGCGGGGGGCATTACGAGCAGTACTTC. Residues: CASSAPPSGGHYEQYF.

The chain links TRBV5-1 to TRBJ1-1; 7 bases line up with TRBD1. The CDR3 length is 14 residues. J was trimmed by 5 bases and V by 0 bases; bases with no gene match: 4. Per the germline V gene, CDR1 is SGHRS and CDR2 is YFSETQ. The CDR3 here is CASSLGQGGTEAFF. The CDR3 coding sequence is TGCGCCAGCAGCTTGGGACAGGGTGGGACTGAAGCTTTCTTT.

The chain is built from TRBV11-1 and TRBJ2-1, with 8 bases that match TRBD1. Germline CDR1 SGHAT, CDR2 FQDESV (reference sequence). The CDR3 sequence is 14 residues long. V was pared by 6 bases and J by 4 bases, with 5 bases of the junction left unmatched. The CDR3 nucleotides are TGTGCCAGCAGGCAGGGGGCGCGGTACAATGAGCAGTTCTTC. Translated: CASRQGARYNEQFF.

The chain is built from TRBV18 and TRBJ1-6; 7 bases align to TRBD1. The ends lost 3 bases at V and 7 bases at J; junction bases unmatched: 0. In germline, CDR1 is KGHSH, CDR2 LQKENI. CDR3 length equals 13 residues. The CDR3 is CASSPDRNSPLHF. The CDR3 coding sequence is TGTGCCAGCTCACCGGACAGGAATTCACCCCTCCACTTT.

The rearrangement joins TRBV19 to TRBJ1-5; 7 bases line up with TRBD1. Germline CDR1 is LNHDA and CDR2 is SQIVND (reference sequence). There are 16 residues in the CDR3. The V gene end was trimmed by 2 bases and the J gene end by 2 bases; junction bases not matched to a gene: 6. The CDR3 DNA is TGTGCCAGTAGTATAACAGGGGCTAGAGGCAATCAGCCCCAGCATTTT. It codes for CASSITGARGNQPQHF.

This chain connects TRBV19 to TRBJ1-2; D gene unclear. Germline loops: CDR1 LNHDA, CDR2 SQIVND (reference sequence). Between the trimmed V and J ends, which lost 4 bases and 5 bases, there was a span of 11 bases. This CDR3 region has 13 residues. The CDR3 nucleotides are TGTGCCAGTAGTAAGGCCCCGGGATATGGCTACACCTTC. As protein: CASSKAPGYGYTF.

This chain connects TRBV5-6 to TRBJ1-3, with no clear D. From germline, CDR1 is SGHDT and CDR2 YYEEEE. V lost 0 bases and J 4 bases, leaving 8 bases between the germline ends. This CDR3 is 14 amino acids long. The CDR3, as DNA: TGTGCCAGCAGCTTGGAGCTCAAAGGAAACACCATATATTTT. It yields the protein CASSLELKGNTIYF.

V usage is TRBV2 and J usage is TRBJ2-7; 8 bases line up with TRBD2. Trimming at V came to 1 base and at J to 4 bases, leaving 3 bases not matched to a gene. This CDR3 is 14 amino acids long. Germline V gene lookup returns CDR1 SNHLY and CDR2 FYNNEI. CDR3 sequence: CASSEVAGSYEQYF. In nucleotides, the CDR3 is TGTGCCAGCAGTGAAGTAGCGGGGTCGTACGAGCAGTACTTC.

The J gene is TRBJ2-3, the V gene TRBV6-6, with TRBD2 matching over 7 bases. Germline V lookup: CDR1 MNHNY, CDR2 SVGAGI (reference sequence). The V and J ends lost 7 bases and 5 bases, in that order; junction bases with no gene match: 12. CDR3 size: 15 residues. The CDR3: CASTTPGGLGDTQYF. Written as DNA, the CDR3 is TGTGCCAGCACCACGCCGGGGGGTCTCGGAGATACGCAGTATTTT.

CDR3: CASSVGDYTDTQYF. CDR3 coding DNA: TGTGCCAGCAGCGTAGGGGACTACACAGATACGCAGTATTTT. The rearrangement uses TRBV9 and TRBJ2-3, with 7 positions matching TRBD2. In germline, CDR1 is SGDLS, CDR2 YYNGEE. V dropped 0 bases and J dropped 2; count of bases not matched to a gene: 0. This CDR3 region has 14 residues.

This clone was recorded once. The chain combines TRBV4-1 with TRBJ1-2, with TRBD1 matching over 7 bases. Germline values: CDR1 MGHRA, CDR2 YSYEKL. The ends lost 0 bases at V and 7 bases at J; junction bases unmatched: 5. This CDR3 has 14 amino acids. CDR3 bases: TGCGCCAGCAGCCAAGATGAGGGGGCGCGTGGCTACACCTTC. Translation: CASSQDEGARGYTF.